The rows below give T cell receptor beta chains drawn from one sample of a study of T cell changes during pregnancy in multiple sclerosis. TCRdb keeps only in-frame clones here, not all; method: immunoSEQ multiplex PCR. The sample includes 40,000 to 60,000 clones, more than 90% of them seen just once. The sample consisted of CD4+ T cells from peripheral blood mononuclear cells, taken before pregnancy. The receptors were sampled from a female donor with multiple sclerosis, enrolled in a pregnancy study. Both conserved end residues are part of each CDR3. D genes are given only for firm matches. Only some rows state a clone size, as once, few, many or a class for expanded clones.

V gene	J gene	clone size	D gene	CDR3 protein	CDR3 DNA
TRBV27	TRBJ2-2	-	-	CASSLRGRRAANTGELFF	TGTGCCAGCAGTTTACGCGGACGGCGGGCAGCGAACACCGGGGAGCTGTTTTTT
TRBV6-4	TRBJ2-1	-	-	CASSVGVSSYNEQFF	TGTGCCAGCAGTGTCGGGGTGAGCTCCTACAATGAGCAGTTCTTC
TRBV6-1	TRBJ2-1	-	-	CASRLGGVEYNEQFF	TGTGCCAGCAGGCTAGGAGGGGTCGAGTACAATGAGCAGTTCTTC
TRBV19	TRBJ1-2	-	TRBD1	CASSIVGQDYGYTF	TGTGCCAGTAGTATAGTAGGACAGGACTATGGCTACACCTTC
TRBV6-1	TRBJ1-1	-	-	CASSEGVSWRGDAAFF	TGTGCCAGCAGTGAGGGAGTGAGCTGGCGCGGGGACGCAGCTTTCTTT
TRBV4-1	TRBJ2-2	few	-	CASSQDRGELGRNTGELFF	TGCGCCAGCAGCCAAGACAGGGGCGAATTAGGGCGGAACACCGGGGAGCTGTTTTTT
TRBV28	TRBJ1-2	-	-	CASSFGDYPPYGYTF	TGTGCCAGCAGTTTTGGGGACTACCCTCCCTATGGCTACACCTTC
TRBV28	TRBJ1-2	-	-	CASSFVTNYGYTF	TGTGCCAGCAGTTTTGTAACTAACTATGGCTACACCTTC
TRBV27	TRBJ2-7	-	-	CASSVDRNGNYEQYF	TGTGCCAGCAGCGTCGACAGGAACGGGAACTACGAGCAGTACTTC
TRBV25-1	TRBJ2-7	-	TRBD2	CASSDSGEVYEQYF	TGTGCCAGCAGTGATAGCGGGGAGGTCTACGAGCAGTACTTC
TRBV19	TRBJ2-2	-	-	CASSILLFGELFF	TGTGCCAGTAGTATCCTCCTTTTCGGGGAGCTGTTTTTT
TRBV7-2	TRBJ1-2	-	-	CASSLAGSLNYGYTF	TGTGCCAGCAGCTTAGCAGGTAGCTTAAACTATGGCTACACCTTC
TRBV4-2	TRBJ2-3	few	-	CASSQEGPPRTDTQYF	TGTGCCAGCAGCCAAGAGGGCCCCCCTCGGACAGATACGCAGTATTTT
TRBV29-1	TRBJ2-7	-	-	CSVGQTSSYEQYF	TGCAGCGTTGGGCAGACTTCCTCCTACGAGCAGTACTTC
TRBV28	TRBJ2-6	-	TRBD1	CASSLWGTGSPGGLTF	TGTGCCAGCAGTTTATGGGGGACAGGTTCCCCTGGTGGCCTGACTTTC
TRBV18	TRBJ1-3	-	-	CASSPPEVPFGNTIYF	TGTGCCAGCTCACCACCCGAGGTTCCTTTTGGAAACACCATATATTTT
TRBV5-1	TRBJ2-2	-	-	CASMDGVRGGELFF	TGCGCCAGCATGGACGGTGTCCGGGGCGGGGAGCTGTTTTTT
TRBV28	TRBJ1-5	-	TRBD1	CASSPTTGGLGPQHF	TGTGCCAGCAGTCCTACGACAGGGGGCTTGGGGCCCCAGCATTTT
TRBV9	TRBJ2-5	-	TRBD1	CASSVDGTGVETQYF	TGTGCCAGCAGCGTAGACGGGACAGGGGTTGAGACCCAGTACTTC
TRBV15	TRBJ2-7	-	TRBD2	CATSRDRLAGTYEQYF	TGTGCCACCAGCAGAGACCGGCTAGCGGGTACCTACGAGCAGTACTTC
TRBV19	TRBJ1-2	-	-	CASKYGGEPANYGYTF	TGTGCCAGTAAGTATGGCGGCGAACCAGCTAACTATGGCTACACCTTC
TRBV12-5	TRBJ2-7	once	-	CASGLGGTYEQYF	TGTGCTAGTGGTTTGGGAGGGACCTACGAGCAGTACTTC
TRBV7-9	TRBJ2-7	-	TRBD1	CASSLPGQGVYEQYF	TGTGCCAGCAGCTTACCGGGACAGGGGGTATACGAGCAGTACTTC
TRBV28	TRBJ1-3	-	TRBD1	CASSFTGVRSGNTIYF	TGTGCCAGCAGTTTCACAGGGGTCCGCTCTGGAAACACCATATATTTT
TRBV19	TRBJ1-1	-	-	CASSITPENTEAFF	TGTGCCAGTAGTATAACACCCGAGAACACTGAAGCTTTCTTT
TRBV13	TRBJ1-5	-	-	CASSLGGPSNQPQHF	TGTGCCAGCAGCTTAGGGGGCCCGAGCAATCAGCCCCAGCATTTT
TRBV5-1	TRBJ2-3	-	-	CASRRLSGETITDTQYF	TGCGCCAGCAGACGCCTCTCGGGGGAGACGATAACAGATACGCAGTATTTT
TRBV11-2	TRBJ2-1	-	-	CASSPQGNHNEQFF	TGTGCCAGCAGCCCACAGGGTAACCACAATGAGCAGTTCTTC
TRBV7-2	TRBJ2-3	-	TRBD2	CASSLAGGGTTDTQYF	TGTGCCAGCAGCTTAGCGGGCGGGGGAACCACAGATACGCAGTATTTT
TRBV7-3	TRBJ1-1	-	-	CASTLAPNTEAFF	TGTGCCAGTACCTTGGCACCGAACACTGAAGCTTTCTTT
TRBV7-9	TRBJ2-1	-	-	CASSLLTRYNEQFF	TGTGCCAGCAGCTTACTAACCCGCTACAATGAGCAGTTCTTC
TRBV4-3	TRBJ1-4	-	TRBD1	CASSQGQGPNEKLFF	TGCGCCAGCAGCCAGGGACAGGGTCCTAATGAAAAACTGTTTTTT
TRBV21-1	TRBJ2-7	-	-	CAPKGETGVWEQYF	TGTGCCCCCAAAGGGGAGACAGGGGTTTGGGAGCAGTACTTC
TRBV10-3	TRBJ2-7	-	TRBD2	CAISDPGMGAGAYEQYF	TGTGCCATCAGTGATCCGGGCATGGGTGCGGGAGCTTACGAGCAGTACTTC
TRBV30	TRBJ2-7	once	TRBD2	CAWSGLGTSGRNEQYF	TGTGCCTGGAGTGGACTAGGGACTAGCGGGAGGAACGAGCAGTACTTC
TRBV7-9	TRBJ2-7	-	TRBD2	CASSFAGGNYEQYF	TGTGCCAGCAGCTTTGCGGGAGGGAACTACGAGCAGTACTTC
TRBV9	TRBJ2-3	-	-	CASSVLGASTDTQYF	TGTGCCAGCAGCGTTTTGGGAGCTAGCACAGATACGCAGTATTTT
TRBV7-9	TRBJ1-1	-	TRBD1	CASSSEQTGKRTEAFF	TGTGCCAGCAGCTCCGAACAGACAGGGAAACGAACTGAAGCTTTCTTT